What follows are 30 T cell receptor beta chains derived from one specimen sequenced in a study of OX40 agonist ivuxolimab in advanced cancers. The library was obtained by the immunoSEQ multiplex PCR assay. In TCRdb, the immuneACCESS table is reduced to in-frame sequences with V and J assigned. These tables do not hold every clone; where another copy was compared, an unresolved V gene accounts for under half, and the others remain unexplained. For this sample there are about 100,000 clones; under 95% appear just once. The ten most abundant clones make up 0.54% of the sample. The material sequenced was CD4+ or CD8+ T cells sorted from blood, taken in a trial of the OX40 agonist ivuxolimab. The receptors derive from an adult with an advanced solid tumor such as melanoma, head and neck, liver or kidney cancer.

The genes are TRBV28 and TRBJ1-4, with D perhaps TRBD1 (6 bases). Germline values: CDR1 MDHEN, CDR2 SYDVKM. Trimming took 7 bases from V and 5 from J, leaving 14 bases between them. CDR3 length equals 14 residues. CDR3 protein: CASTRRGGNEKLFF. The CDR3 DNA reads TGTGCCAGCACCCGGCGGGGGGGCAATGAAAAACTGTTTTTT.

The chain employs TRBV28 and TRBJ2-7; D is uncertain. The germline V and J ends were trimmed by 6 bases and 4 bases, with 19 bases remaining between them. Germline loops: CDR1 MDHEN, CDR2 SYDVKM. The CDR3 extends over 15 amino acids. The CDR3 loop reads CASRETGPLRYEQYF. The CDR3 region has the DNA TGTGCCAGCAGAGAAACCGGGCCGCTCCGTTACGAGCAGTACTTC.

The rearrangement joins TRBV2 to TRBJ1-2; 12 bases agree with TRBD1. Germline CDR1 SNHLY, CDR2 FYNNEI. The CDR3 loop spans 21 amino acids. V trimming: 4 bases; J trimming: 1 base; junction bases outside the gene matches: 19. Written as DNA, the CDR3 is TGTGCCAGCAGTGTCAAACGGGACAGGGGGCCTGGGGGCCGTCTTAACTATGGCTACACCTTC. Translating it yields CASSVKRDRGPGGRLNYGYTF.

This clone was recorded once. This chain links TRBV7-8 with TRBJ2-2, with TRBD2 matching 12 bases. Unmatched junction bases numbered 8, after V lost 5 bases and J lost 1 base. Germline CDR1 SGHVS, CDR2 FQNEAQ. CDR3 length equals 18 residues. In DNA, the CDR3 is TGTGCCAGCAGCGTAAGGACTAGCGGGAAAAAGAACACCGGGGAGCTGTTTTTT. Translation gives CASSVRTSGKKNTGELFF. The full variable domain, completed using reference TRBV7-8 and TRBJ2-2, is GAGVSQSPRYKVAKRGQDVALRCDPISGHVSLFWYQQALGQGPEFLTYFQNEAQLDKSGLPSDRFFAERPEGSVSTLKIQRTQQEDSAVYLCASSVRTSGKKNTGELFFGEGSRLTVL.

The V call is TRBV2, the J call TRBJ2-2; 12 positions agree with TRBD1. The CDR3 runs to 15 residues. Trimming removed 4 bases from V and 5 bases from J; junction bases left unmatched: 2. Per the germline V gene, CDR1 is SNHLY and CDR2 is FYNNEI. This CDR3 is CASSAGQGATGELFF. CDR3 bases: TGTGCCAGCAGTGCGGGACAGGGGGCAACCGGGGAGCTGTTTTTT.

This chain joins TRBV15 and TRBJ2-5, with TRBD1 matching 7 bases. Germline V gene lookup returns CDR1 LNHNV and CDR2 YYDKDF (reference sequence). CDR3 length equals 15 residues. V dropped 1 base and J dropped 4; count of bases not matched to a gene: 6. CDR3 amino acids: CATSRGGGRGETQYF. In DNA, the CDR3 is TGTGCCACCAGCAGAGGAGGGGGCCGTGGAGAGACCCAGTACTTC.

The rearrangement links TRBV9 to TRBJ2-2; D is undetermined. V lost 3 bases, J lost 6 bases, and 18 bases lay in between. Germline V gives CDR1 SGDLS, CDR2 YYNGEE. The CDR3 consists of 16 residues. Here the CDR3 DNA reads TGTGCCAGCAGCGAGACTCAGGTGTGTATGGCCGGGGAGCTGTTTTTT. Protein product: CASSETQVCMAGELFF.

The CDR3 DNA reads as TGTGCCAGCAGCTTGGGACAGCCGAACTCTGGAAACACCATATATTTT. Amino acid sequence: CASSLGQPNSGNTIYF. The chain uses TRBV7-9 and TRBJ1-3; 7 nucleotides match TRBD1. With 3 bases clipped from V and 0 bases from J, the junction kept 5 bases outside the gene matches. The CDR3 is made up of 16 amino acids. The germline V gene has CDR1 SEHNR and CDR2 FQNEAQ (reference sequence).

In nucleotides, the CDR3 is TGTGCCAGCAGCTTGGGGACGGCAGGGGCCGAGCAGTACTTC. It specifies CASSLGTAGAEQYF. The gene calls are TRBV5-5 and TRBJ2-7, with D possibly TRBD1 on 6 matching bases. Trimming took 0 bases from V and 6 from J, leaving 13 bases between them. The CDR3 has 14 residues. Germline lookup yields CDR1 SGHKS and CDR2 YYEKEE (reference sequence).

This clone was seen just once. This chain links TRBV10-3 with TRBJ1-1; TRBD1 is a possible D gene (5 bases). Germline V gene lookup returns CDR1 ENHRY and CDR2 SYGVKD. With 8 bases removed from V and 0 bases from J, the gap between germline ends came to 13 bases. The CDR3 has 14 amino acids. The CDR3 nucleotides read TGTGCCATCCGGACGACAGTCATGAACACTGAAGCTTTCTTT. This translates into CAIRTTVMNTEAFF.

V usage is TRBV4-3 and J usage is TRBJ2-7, with D perhaps matching TRBD2 (7 bases). This CDR3 has 14 residues. Trimming pared 1 base from V and 6 bases from J, leaving 13 bases between. Germline V gives CDR1 LGHNA, CDR2 YSLEER. The CDR3 spells CASSQVGGGGEQYF. The CDR3 DNA reads as TGCGCCAGCAGCCAAGTCGGGGGAGGGGGCGAGCAGTACTTC.

CDR3 region: CASTRGGTDTQYF. The CDR3 coding sequence is TGTGCCAGCACCAGGGGGGGCACAGATACGCAGTATTTT. The V call is TRBV28, the J call TRBJ2-3, with a possible D match to TRBD1 (7 bases). V was shortened by 7 bases and J by 1 base, with 9 bases between the two germline ends. Germline V CDR1 and CDR2: MDHEN, SYDVKM. The CDR3 is 13 residues long.

CDR3 residues: CASSFGGATNEKLFF. The DNA for the CDR3 is TGTGCCAGCAGCTTCGGGGGTGCAACTAATGAAAAACTGTTTTTT. This chain joins TRBV5-4 and TRBJ1-4, with a possible D match to TRBD1 (5 bases). The CDR3 totals 15 residues. Trimming removed 2 bases from V and 0 bases from J, with 8 bases in between. Germline CDR1 and CDR2: SGHNT and YYREEE (reference sequence). The variable domain in full, completed from reference TRBV5-4 and TRBJ1-4, reads ETGVTQSPTHLIKTRGQQVTLRCSSQSGHNTVSWYQQALGQGPQFIFQYYREEENGRGNFPPRFSGLQFPNYSSELNVNALELDDSALYLCASSFGGATNEKLFFGSGTQLSVL.

This sequence joins TRBV2 and TRBJ2-5; no clear D. CDR1 and CDR2 from the germline V gene are SNHLY and FYNNEI. Deletions cut 4 bases from V and 5 bases from J, with 8 bases between. CDR3 size: 12 residues. Here the CDR3 reads CASSVVRETQYF. DNA of the CDR3: TGTGCCAGCAGTGTAGTAAGGGAGACCCAGTACTTC.

This rearrangement joins TRBV28 to TRBJ1-4; unclear D gene. V lost 2 bases and J 0 bases, leaving 7 bases between the germline ends. This CDR3 contains 15 residues. CDR1 MDHEN and CDR2 SYDVKM come from the germline V gene. The CDR3 reads CASSLTKATNEKLFF. CDR3 DNA sequence: TGTGCCAGCAGTTTAACTAAAGCAACTAATGAAAAACTGTTTTTT.

The rearrangement uses TRBV30 and TRBJ1-2; D unclear. CDR1 GTSNPN and CDR2 SVGIG come from the germline V gene (reference sequence). V lost 0 bases, J lost 8 bases, and 13 bases lay in between. The CDR3 loop spans 13 amino acids. The DNA for the CDR3 is TGTGCCTGGAGTGTATCCGGTGTGATGGGCTACACCTTC. Translating it yields CAWSVSGVMGYTF. The variable domain in full, with the rest retrieved from reference TRBV30 and TRBJ1-2, is SQTIHQWPATLVQPVGSPLSLECTVEGTSNPNLYWYRQAAGRGLQLLFYSVGIGQISSEVPQNLSASRPQDRQFILSSKKLLLSDSGFYLCAWSVSGVMGYTFGSGTRLTVV.

The V gene is TRBV4-2, the J gene TRBJ1-4, with TRBD1 identical over 11 bases. V shed 1 base and J 5 bases; nucleotides not matched to a gene: 3. CDR1 LGHNA and CDR2 YNFKEQ come from the germline V gene. The CDR3 is 16 amino acids. The CDR3 DNA reads as TGTGCCAGCAGCCAAGGGGGACAGGGGGAGAATGAAAAACTGTTTTTT. Amino acids: CASSQGGQGENEKLFF.

The chain is built from TRBV28 and TRBJ2-7; D is uncertain. This CDR3 is built from 11 residues. Germline V lookup: CDR1 MDHEN, CDR2 SYDVKM. V shed 5 bases and J shed 12 bases, with 14 bases lying between them. CDR3 DNA sequence: TGTGCCAGCAGTACCGGACGAAATCCGTACTTC. This encodes CASSTGRNPYF. The full variable domain, its missing parts supplied by reference TRBV28 and TRBJ2-7, is DVKVTQSSRYLVKRTGEKVFLECVQDMDHENMFWYRQDPGLGLRLIYFSYDVKMKEKGDIPEGYSVSREKKERFSLILESASTNQTSMYLCASSTGRNPYFGPGTRLTVT.

The CDR3 DNA sequence: TGTGCCAGCAGCCAAGATCGTCTAGCGGAGTACACCGGGGAGCTGTTTTTT. Protein: CASSQDRLAEYTGELFF. The chain links TRBV4-2 to TRBJ2-2; 7 bases are a match to TRBD2. The CDR3 length is 17 residues. The junction had 7 bases not matched to a gene; V was cut back by 0 bases and J by 3 bases. CDR1 is LGHNA and CDR2 is YNFKEQ in the germline V gene.

The chain has TRBV12-5 and TRBJ1-1; tentative D call: TRBD1 (6 bases). Germline V gives CDR1 LGHNT, CDR2 FRNRAP. Trimming took 0 bases from V and 1 from J, leaving 9 bases between them. CDR3 length: 15 residues. DNA of the CDR3: TGTGCTAGTGGTTTGGTAACAGGGAAGAACACTGAAGCTTTCTTT. Translating gives CASGLVTGKNTEAFF.

The rearrangement uses TRBV28 and TRBJ2-2; D is ambiguous. CDR1 and CDR2 from the germline V gene are MDHEN and SYDVKM. CDR3 length: 13 residues. V lost 2 bases, J lost 3 bases, and 4 bases lay in between. The CDR3 DNA is TGTGCCAGCAGTTTACTCCACACCGGGGAGCTGTTTTTT. Its protein is CASSLLHTGELFF.

This chain links TRBV30 with TRBJ2-1; D call uncertain. Germline V gene lookup returns CDR1 GTSNPN and CDR2 SVGIG (reference sequence). The CDR3 contains 14 residues. V shed 2 bases and J shed 0 bases, with 8 bases lying between them. In DNA, the CDR3 is TGTGCCTGGAGTCGGGCAGCCTCCTACAATGAGCAGTTCTTC. The encoded protein is CAWSRAASYNEQFF.

CDR3 sequence reads: CASTLGPEGYNEQFF. The CDR3 nucleotides are TGTGCCAGCACCCTTGGGCCTGAGGGTTACAATGAGCAGTTCTTC. The chain employs TRBV11-3 and TRBJ2-1; tentative D call: TRBD2 (5 bases). The CDR3 consists of 15 residues. The V gene lost 7 bases and the J gene lost 4 bases, with 17 bases spanning the gap. Germline V gene lookup returns CDR1 SGHNT and CDR2 YENEEA.

The CDR3 nucleotides read TGCAGCGTTCCCGGACAGGCAGCGCCCACTGAAGCTTTCTTT. The encoded protein is CSVPGQAAPTEAFF. This chain uses TRBV29-1 with TRBJ1-1; 7 nucleotides align to TRBD1. V was pared by 5 bases and J by 4 bases, with 10 bases of the junction left unmatched. Germline values: CDR1 SQVTM, CDR2 ANQGSEA. This CDR3 comprises 14 residues.

The J gene is TRBJ2-7, the V gene TRBV27, with D perhaps being TRBD1 or TRBD2 (5 bases each). The CDR3 has 15 amino acids. V was pared by 6 bases and J by 0 bases, with 15 bases between. The germline CDR1 and CDR2 sequences are MNHEY and SMNVEV (reference sequence). The CDR3 nucleotides are TGTGCCAGCAGCCTTGGGACGGGCCTCTCCTACGAGCAGTACTTC. Translation: CASSLGTGLSYEQYF.

This sequence joins TRBV7-2 and TRBJ2-3; a weak D match, TRBD2 (7 bases). In germline, CDR1 is SGHTA, CDR2 FQGNSA. This CDR3 has 16 amino acids. V shed 1 base and J shed 5 bases, with 16 bases lying between them. In DNA form, the CDR3 reads TGTGCCAGCAGCTTAGGTCCTAGCGGAGGGGGAGATACGCAGTATTTT. Protein product: CASSLGPSGGGDTQYF.

The chain combines TRBV5-4 with TRBJ2-2; 7 bases are a match to TRBD2. Trimming at V came to 5 bases and at J to 0 bases, leaving 13 bases not matched to a gene. This CDR3 is built from 18 residues. Germline CDR1 and CDR2: SGHNT and YYREEE (reference sequence). DNA for the CDR3: TGTGCCAGCAGGGGAGGGGTCCCGGCTGGGCCGAACACCGGGGAGCTGTTTTTT. Translating it yields CASRGGVPAGPNTGELFF.

This rearrangement joins TRBV25-1 to TRBJ2-1, with TRBD2 matching over 8 bases. V lost 7 bases to trimming and J lost 0 bases; unmatched junction nucleotides: 11. Germline V CDR1 and CDR2: MGHDK, SYGVNS. The CDR3 length is 17 residues. Here the CDR3 reads CASILKRERSSYNEQFF. The CDR3 nucleotides read TGTGCCAGCATCCTGAAGCGGGAGCGGAGCTCCTACAATGAGCAGTTCTTC.

This chain connects TRBV11-3 to TRBJ2-5; 11 bases line up with TRBD2. The CDR3 length is 15 residues. The trim removed 5 bases at V and 4 bases at J, leaving 6 bases unmatched. CDR1 is SGHNT and CDR2 is YENEEA in the germline V gene. The CDR3 DNA reads as TGTGCCAGCAGCGGACTGACTAGCGGGGCAGAGACCCAGTACTTC. It encodes CASSGLTSGAETQYF.

The chain carries TRBV28 and TRBJ2-4; 7 positions agree with TRBD1. Trimming cost V 5 bases and J 7 bases; bases outside gene matches: 11. From germline, CDR1 is MDHEN and CDR2 SYDVKM. The CDR3 extends over 15 amino acids. CDR3 in amino acids: CASSQGQFRKNIQYF. CDR3 in DNA: TGTGCCAGCAGTCAGGGACAGTTTAGAAAGAACATTCAGTACTTC.